This TCR beta chain was recovered during a study of naive and memory T cell subsets (dated by TCRdb to the late 2010s). Background for the entire study: An open-source, UMI-based TCR alpha and beta sequencing pipeline was applied to sorted naive and memory peripheral blood T cell subsets. IgG serology results and the functional CMV T cell responses were in complete agreement. RNA was DNase-treated and reverse transcribed with TCR constant-region primers, mostly using SuperScript III.

The CDR3 measures 19 amino acids from cysteine to phenylalanine. Only the CDR3 DNA is retained, 57 bases long and in frame from the first base. From V the trimming removes 0 bases and from J it removes 1 base, while the gene matches leave 6 bases of the junction unaccounted for. The germline V gene gives CDR1 as MGHRA and CDR2 as YSYEKL. Libraries were built with UMI-ligation and nested PCR. The beta constant-region primer was an equimolar mix of two oligonucleotides covering both TRBC1 and TRBC2. The ligated cDNA went through four rounds of PCR with nested alpha and beta constant-region primers together with the SP2 primer. A single-stranded oligonucleotide containing the SP2 primer and a 12-nucleotide UMI was joined to the 3' end of the cDNA by T4 RNA ligase 1. Incubation of the ligation reaction was carried out at 16 degrees C for about 20-24 hours. PCR2 was usually performed as a SYBR Green qPCR and halted at a preset threshold so that over-amplification would not occur. Agencourt AMPure XP magnetic beads were used for all purifications after the first. Libraries were quantified by Qubit and checked on a TapeStation, with a main peak expected near 650 bp. Pooled libraries were sequenced on an Illumina MiSeq with v2 2x251 paired-end kits, typically giving roughly 0.9-2.2 million reads per sample. Each sample library was pooled at roughly 4 nM, and about 4.5-7% PhiX was included to improve cluster recognition. The original methods were these. Decombinator assigned V and J genes to Demultiplexor-processed FASTQ reads by tag matching, allowing a single base-pair mismatch. By using UMIs, Collapsinator corrected both sequencing errors and the frequency errors caused by PCR heterogeneity. CDR3Translator translated TCRs and extracted CDR3s from the conserved cysteine to the FGXG phenylalanine, flagging non-productive sequences. Gini, Shannon entropy and inverse Simpson indices were computed after subsampling the repertoires to the same number of UMI-defined TCRs. Within the linear range, a power law was fitted to clonotype abundance distributions using maximum likelihood. Similar UMI counts, unique TCR numbers and clonal distributions were obtained with the pipeline and with MIGEC on one naive CD8 sample. Repertoires were searched for approximately 7,000 CMV-associated CDR3 sequences compiled from VDJdb and a published dataset. TCRdb applied fastp at Q25 and MiXCR to the public reads, then kept only in-frame beta chains. All rows with the same CDR3 protein become a single entry with the most common DNA and genes. The V and J calls follow TCRdb's processing rather than the paper's. Here the sample has some 110,000 distinct CDR3 sequences; roughly 36% occur a single time. About 0.85% of the sample goes to the ten largest clones.

Separate amplification of TCR alpha and beta chain libraries was performed from the second PCR step onward. CMV status of each donor was established by measuring IFNgamma production from CD4+ T cells after fresh PBMCs were stimulated overnight with CMV viral lysate. Using Miltenyi beads, CD4 T cells were first positively selected, and CD8 T cells were then positively selected from the CD4-negative fraction. Cells stained for CD3, CD4, CD8, CD45RA, CD27 and a live/dead dye were sorted on a BD Aria II into four subsets by CD45RA and CD27. Three healthy volunteers provided blood, and the blood of each volunteer was split into CD4 and CD8 T cells and then into four differentiation subsets. Approximately 120 ml of peripheral blood was taken from each donor, and PBMC were separated by density-gradient centrifugation on Ficoll-Paque PLUS. The sorted cells were lysed in RLT buffer, after which RNA was extracted using a Qiagen RNeasy kit and kept at -80 degrees C.

For this clonotype: The antigen it recognizes is unknown. No much larger clone exists at a distance of one base, and base qualities are not known.

Study-wide findings and limitations: The abundance of TCRs followed a power law with an exponent that differed between naive and memory subsets yet stayed consistent across the three individuals. In both CD4 and CD8 cells, going from naive through CM, EM and EMRA, the Gini index went up while Shannon and inverse Simpson diversity went down. No ground truth was available to validate the repertoire findings for the naive and memory subsets. RNA-based TCR counts may be influenced by expression changes linked to T cell activation and differentiation. After error correction, over 95% of naive TCR sequences appeared only once, giving much steeper abundance distributions than memory subsets. Each clonotype was defined as a single alpha or beta chain sequence rather than as a paired alpha/beta receptor.

Recombination linked TRBV4-1 to TRBJ2-5, with TRBD2 identical over 15 junction bases. This receptor was identified in a human donor in good health. The sample comprised central memory CD4+ T cells from blood. The cell subset or site tag for this specimen amounts to: central memory, CD45RA- CD27+. The CDR3 protein: CASSQDQGTSGRTQETQYF. The nucleotide sequence is given as TGCGCCAGCAGCCAAGATCAAGGGACTAGCGGGAGGACCCAAGAGACCCAGTACTTC.